One T cell receptor beta chain is described in this entry. The sample belongs to a study of T cells in Graves' hyperthyroidism and ophthalmopathy. The CDR3 is made up of 12 amino acids. V shed 5 bases and J shed 6 bases, with 8 bases lying between them. Germline V gene sequence: CDR1 SGHNT, CDR2 YENEEA. RNA transcripts yielded amplified TCR beta CDR3 regions. A first-round RT-PCR of the TCR CDR3 used the HTBI primer set. TCRdb re-called the multiplex PCR reads through MiXCR, storing one row per CDR3 protein. The table lists some 440,000 distinct CDR3 sequences, 15% to 18% of them singletons. Lactation, pregnancy, other autoimmune disease or uncontrolled infection excluded patients.

The rearrangement joins TRBV11-3 to TRBJ1-3; D ambiguous. The TCR was taken from a woman aged 18-29 years with Graves' hyperthyroidism. The material sequenced was blood. CDR3 DNA sequence: TGTGCCAGCAGCGCGGTAGAAAACACCATATATTTT. It encodes CASSAVENTIYF.